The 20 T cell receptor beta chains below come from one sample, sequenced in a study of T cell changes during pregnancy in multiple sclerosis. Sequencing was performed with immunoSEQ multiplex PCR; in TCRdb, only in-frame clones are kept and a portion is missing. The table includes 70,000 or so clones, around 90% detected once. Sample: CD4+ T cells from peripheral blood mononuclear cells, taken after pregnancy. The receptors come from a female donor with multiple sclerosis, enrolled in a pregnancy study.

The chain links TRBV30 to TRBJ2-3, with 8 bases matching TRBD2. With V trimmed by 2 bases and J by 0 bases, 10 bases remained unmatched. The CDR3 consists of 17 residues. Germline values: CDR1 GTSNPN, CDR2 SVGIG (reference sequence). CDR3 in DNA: TGTGCCTGGAGTCGGGGGGGAGCGGGGGCCAGCACAGATACGCAGTATTTT. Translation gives CAWSRGGAGASTDTQYF.

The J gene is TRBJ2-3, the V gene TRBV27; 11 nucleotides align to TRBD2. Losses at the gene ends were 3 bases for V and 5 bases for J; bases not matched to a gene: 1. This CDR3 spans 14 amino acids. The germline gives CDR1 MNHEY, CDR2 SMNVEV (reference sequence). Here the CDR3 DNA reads TGTGCCAGCAGTTTTAGCGGGAGGGTAGATACGCAGTATTTT. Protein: CASSFSGRVDTQYF.

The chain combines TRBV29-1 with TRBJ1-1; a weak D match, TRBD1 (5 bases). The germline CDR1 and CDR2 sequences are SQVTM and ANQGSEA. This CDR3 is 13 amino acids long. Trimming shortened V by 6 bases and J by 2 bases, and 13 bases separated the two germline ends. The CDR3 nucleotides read TGCAGCGTAAGAACAGGAGTTAACACTGAAGCTTTCTTT. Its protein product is CSVRTGVNTEAFF.

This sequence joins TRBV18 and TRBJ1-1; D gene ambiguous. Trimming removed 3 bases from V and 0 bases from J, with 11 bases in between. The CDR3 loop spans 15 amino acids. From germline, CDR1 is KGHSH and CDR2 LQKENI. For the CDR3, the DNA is TGTGCCAGCTCACCTCGAGAGGCGATGAACACTGAAGCTTTCTTT. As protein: CASSPREAMNTEAFF.

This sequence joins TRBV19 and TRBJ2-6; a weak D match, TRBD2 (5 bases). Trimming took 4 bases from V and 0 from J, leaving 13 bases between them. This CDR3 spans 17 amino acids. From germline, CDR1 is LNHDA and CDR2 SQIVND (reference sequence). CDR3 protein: CASSRSPRGSGANVLTF. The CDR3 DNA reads TGTGCCAGTAGTAGATCCCCCCGGGGCTCTGGGGCCAACGTCCTGACTTTC.

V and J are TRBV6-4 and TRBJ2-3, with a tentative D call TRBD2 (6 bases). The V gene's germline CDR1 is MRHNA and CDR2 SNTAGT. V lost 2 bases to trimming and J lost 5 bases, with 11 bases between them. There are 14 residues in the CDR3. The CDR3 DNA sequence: TGTGCCAGCAGTGACCAAGGGCGGGAAGATACGCAGTATTTT. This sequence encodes CASSDQGREDTQYF.

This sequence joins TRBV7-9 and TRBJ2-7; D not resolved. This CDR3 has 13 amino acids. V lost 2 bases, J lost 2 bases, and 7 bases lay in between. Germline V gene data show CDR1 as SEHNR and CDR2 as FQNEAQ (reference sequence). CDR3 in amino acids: CASSLPVPYEQYF. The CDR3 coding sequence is TGTGCCAGCAGCTTACCGGTCCCCTACGAGCAGTACTTC.

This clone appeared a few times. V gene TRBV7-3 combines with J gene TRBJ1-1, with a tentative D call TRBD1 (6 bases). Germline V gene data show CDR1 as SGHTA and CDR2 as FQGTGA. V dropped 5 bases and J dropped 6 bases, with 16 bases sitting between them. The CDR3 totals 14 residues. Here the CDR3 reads CASSEGGVRAEAFF. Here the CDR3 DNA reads TGTGCCAGCAGCGAGGGGGGGGTGCGGGCTGAAGCTTTCTTT. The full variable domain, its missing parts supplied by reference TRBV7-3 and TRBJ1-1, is GAGVSQTPSNKVTEKGKYVELRCDPISGHTALYWYRQSLGQGPEFLIYFQGTGAADDSGLPNDRFFAVRPEGSVSTLKIQRTERGDSAVYLCASSEGGVRAEAFFGQGTRLTVV.

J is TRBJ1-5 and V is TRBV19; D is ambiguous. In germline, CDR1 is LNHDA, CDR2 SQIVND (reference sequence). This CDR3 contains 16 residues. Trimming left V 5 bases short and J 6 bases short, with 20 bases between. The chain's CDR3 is CASSVGGQVAGQPQHF. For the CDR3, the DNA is TGTGCCAGTAGTGTCGGAGGTCAAGTGGCAGGTCAGCCCCAGCATTTT.

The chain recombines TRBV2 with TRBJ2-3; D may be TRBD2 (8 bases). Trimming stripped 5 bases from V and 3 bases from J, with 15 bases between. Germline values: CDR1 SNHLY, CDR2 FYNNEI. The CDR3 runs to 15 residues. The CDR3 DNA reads TGTGCCAGCAGTCTCGGGAGGGGGCTGACAGATACGCAGTATTTT. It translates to CASSLGRGLTDTQYF.

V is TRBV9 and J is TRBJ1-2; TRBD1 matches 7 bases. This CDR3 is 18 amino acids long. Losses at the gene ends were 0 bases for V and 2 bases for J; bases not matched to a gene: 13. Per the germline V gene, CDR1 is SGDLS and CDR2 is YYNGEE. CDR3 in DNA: TGTGCCAGCAGCGTAGTCGGAGACCCCCGGACAGGCAACTATGGCTACACCTTC. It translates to CASSVVGDPRTGNYGYTF.

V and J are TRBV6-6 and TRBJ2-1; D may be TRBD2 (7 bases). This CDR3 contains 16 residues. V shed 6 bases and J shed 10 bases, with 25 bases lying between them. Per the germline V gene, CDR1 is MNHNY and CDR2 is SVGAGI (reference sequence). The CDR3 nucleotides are TGTGCCAGCAGCAGCCCGGGGGGCCAGGGCGGCACGGAGCAGTTCTTC. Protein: CASSSPGGQGGTEQFF.

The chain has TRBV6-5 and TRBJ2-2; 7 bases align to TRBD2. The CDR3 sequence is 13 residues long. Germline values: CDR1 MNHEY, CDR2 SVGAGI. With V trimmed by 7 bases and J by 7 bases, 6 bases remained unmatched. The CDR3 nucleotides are TGTGCCAGCACCGGACTAGTTGGCGGGGAGCTGTTTTTT. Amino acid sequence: CASTGLVGGELFF.

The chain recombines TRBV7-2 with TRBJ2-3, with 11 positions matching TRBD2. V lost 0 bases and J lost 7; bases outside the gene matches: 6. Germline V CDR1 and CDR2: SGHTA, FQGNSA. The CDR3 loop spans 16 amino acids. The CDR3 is CASSLAVAGGRNTQYF. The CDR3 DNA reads TGTGCCAGCAGCTTAGCGGTAGCGGGGGGGCGGAATACGCAGTATTTT.

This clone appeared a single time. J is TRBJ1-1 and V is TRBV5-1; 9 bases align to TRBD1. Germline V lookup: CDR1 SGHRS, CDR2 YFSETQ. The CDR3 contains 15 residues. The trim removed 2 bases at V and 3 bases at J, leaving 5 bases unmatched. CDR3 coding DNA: TGCGCCAGCAGCTTAGGGGACAGGGTAGACACTGAAGCTTTCTTT. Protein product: CASSLGDRVDTEAFF.

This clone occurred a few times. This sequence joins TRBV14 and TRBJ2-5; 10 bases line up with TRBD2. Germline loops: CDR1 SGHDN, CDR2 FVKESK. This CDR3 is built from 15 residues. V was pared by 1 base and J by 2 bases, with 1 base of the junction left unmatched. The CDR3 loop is CASSQASGSQETQYF. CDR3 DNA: TGTGCCAGCAGCCAAGCTAGCGGGAGTCAAGAGACCCAGTACTTC. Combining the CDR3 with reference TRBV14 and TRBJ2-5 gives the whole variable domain EAGVTQFPSHSVIEKGQTVTLRCDPISGHDNLYWYRRVMGKEIKFLLHFVKESKQDESGMPNNRFLAERTGGTYSTLKVQPAELEDSGVYFCASSQASGSQETQYFGPGTRLLVL.

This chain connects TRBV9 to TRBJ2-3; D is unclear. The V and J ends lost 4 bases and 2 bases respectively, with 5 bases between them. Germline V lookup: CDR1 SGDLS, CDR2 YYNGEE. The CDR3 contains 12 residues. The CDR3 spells CASSPSTDTQYF. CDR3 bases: TGTGCCAGCAGCCCCTCCACAGATACGCAGTATTTT.

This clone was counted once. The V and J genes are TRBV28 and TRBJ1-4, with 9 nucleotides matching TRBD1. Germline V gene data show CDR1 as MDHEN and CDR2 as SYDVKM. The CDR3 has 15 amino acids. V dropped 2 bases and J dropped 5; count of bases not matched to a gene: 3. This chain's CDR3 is CASSLAGQGNEKLFF. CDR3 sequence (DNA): TGTGCCAGCAGTTTAGCGGGACAGGGAAATGAAAAACTGTTTTTT.

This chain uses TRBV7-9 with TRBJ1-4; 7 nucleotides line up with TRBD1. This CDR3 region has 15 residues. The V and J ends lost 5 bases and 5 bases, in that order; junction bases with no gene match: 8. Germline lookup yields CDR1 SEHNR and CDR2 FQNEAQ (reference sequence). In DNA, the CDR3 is TGTGCCAGCAGCCCCCAGACAGGGACAAATGAAAAACTGTTTTTT. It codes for CASSPQTGTNEKLFF.

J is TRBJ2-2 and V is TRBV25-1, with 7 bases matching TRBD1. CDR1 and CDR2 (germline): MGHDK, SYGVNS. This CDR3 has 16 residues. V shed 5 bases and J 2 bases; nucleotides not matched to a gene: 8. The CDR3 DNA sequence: TGTGCCAGCAGTTCTCCGGGACAGATTAACACCGGGGAGCTGTTTTTT. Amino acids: CASSSPGQINTGELFF.